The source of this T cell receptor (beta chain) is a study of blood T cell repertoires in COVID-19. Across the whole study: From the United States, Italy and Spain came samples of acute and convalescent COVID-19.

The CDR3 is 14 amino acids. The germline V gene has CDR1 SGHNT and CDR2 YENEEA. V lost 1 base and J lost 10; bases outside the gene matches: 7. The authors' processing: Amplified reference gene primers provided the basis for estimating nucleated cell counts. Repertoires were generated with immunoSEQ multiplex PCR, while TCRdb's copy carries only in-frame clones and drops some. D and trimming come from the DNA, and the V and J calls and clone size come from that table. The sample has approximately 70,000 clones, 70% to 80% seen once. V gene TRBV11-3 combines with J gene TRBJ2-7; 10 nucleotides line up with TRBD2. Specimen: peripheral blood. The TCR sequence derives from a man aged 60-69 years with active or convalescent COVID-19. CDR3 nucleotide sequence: TGTGCCAGCAGCTTAGCGGGTAGCGGGGGGCCCCAGTACTTC. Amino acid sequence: CASSLAGSGGPQYF.